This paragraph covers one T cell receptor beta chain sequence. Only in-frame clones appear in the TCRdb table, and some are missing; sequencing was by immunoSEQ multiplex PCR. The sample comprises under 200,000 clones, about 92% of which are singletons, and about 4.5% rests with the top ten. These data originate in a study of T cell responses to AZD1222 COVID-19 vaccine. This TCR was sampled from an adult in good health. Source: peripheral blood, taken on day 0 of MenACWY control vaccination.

CDR3 DNA sequence: TGTGCCAGCAGCGTCGGCGGGACGGACCTCACCTACGAGCAGTACTTC. It translates to CASSVGGTDLTYEQYF. The rearrangement uses TRBV9 and TRBJ2-7, with TRBD2 as a possible D gene (6 bases). V was shortened by 2 bases and J by 2 bases, with 17 bases between the two germline ends. The CDR3 length is 16 residues. Germline-derived CDR1 and CDR2 are SGDLS and YYNGEE.